Below, 30 T cell receptor beta chains from the same sample are listed, as sequenced in a study of cytomegalovirus exposure and HLA in healthy donors. The PCR was carried out with 60 Vbeta primers and 13 Jbeta primers. Assay: immunoSEQ multiplex PCR; the TCRdb copy retains only in-frame clones and omits some. The sample lists about 100,000 clones; more than 70% were seen once. What was sequenced was PBMCs. The receptors stem from an older woman in good health and CMV-seropositive.

The chain couples TRBV5-1 to TRBJ2-1; 13 positions agree with TRBD2. The trim removed 3 bases at V and 0 bases at J, leaving 0 bases unmatched. CDR3 length: 16 amino acids. Germline CDR1 reads SGHRS; CDR2 reads YFSETQ. CDR3 coding DNA: TGCGCCAGCAGCTGGACTAGCGGGGGCTCCTACAATGAGCAGTTCTTC. Protein sequence: CASSWTSGGSYNEQFF.

The chain links TRBV6-1 to TRBJ2-3, with 7 bases lining up with TRBD2. J was trimmed by 1 base and V by 7 bases; bases with no gene match: 8. Germline CDR1 reads MNHNS; CDR2 reads SASEGT. The CDR3 consists of 15 residues. CDR3 sequence reads: CASTGLAGGTDTQYF. For the CDR3, the DNA is TGTGCCAGCACTGGCCTCGCGGGGGGCACAGATACGCAGTATTTT.

This clone was counted a single time. V and J are TRBV5-1 and TRBJ2-4; 8 positions match TRBD2. CDR1 is SGHRS, CDR2 YFSETQ, per germline. The CDR3 is 17 residues long. V shed 3 bases, J shed 8 bases, and the junction held 16 bases outside the gene matches. The CDR3 DNA reads as TGCGCCAGCAGCTCCTCACGAGGCAGCGGGAGAGTGGACATTCAGTACTTC. Encoded protein: CASSSSRGSGRVDIQYF.

The V and J genes are TRBV19 and TRBJ2-7, with a tentative D call TRBD2 (5 bases). The CDR3 sequence is 14 residues long. Trimming pared 6 bases from V and 7 bases from J, leaving 19 bases between. Germline assignment: CDR1 LNHDA and CDR2 SQIVND (reference sequence). CDR3 amino acids: CASRELDARAEQYF. For the CDR3, the DNA is TGTGCCAGTAGGGAGCTGGACGCGAGGGCAGAGCAGTACTTC.

This clone was counted only a few times. The chain has TRBV4-2 and TRBJ2-2; no reliable D call. The germline V and J ends were trimmed by 3 bases and 7 bases, with 12 bases remaining between them. CDR1 and CDR2 from the germline V gene are LGHNA and YNFKEQ. The CDR3 extends over 14 amino acids. The CDR3 bases are TGTGCCAGCAGCCAGGCCGGAGATAACGGGGAGCTGTTTTTT. Translation gives CASSQAGDNGELFF.

V gene TRBV28 combines with J gene TRBJ2-3, with 10 bases aligning to TRBD1. There are 15 residues in the CDR3. Germline V gene data show CDR1 as MDHEN and CDR2 as SYDVKM. V trimming: 5 bases; J trimming: 3 bases; junction bases outside the gene matches: 5. The CDR3 bases are TGTGCCAGCAGTCCTAGGGGACAGGGGACAGATACGCAGTATTTT. It codes for CASSPRGQGTDTQYF. The complete variable domain, with remaining parts taken from reference TRBV28 and TRBJ2-3, reads DVKVTQSSRYLVKRTGEKVFLECVQDMDHENMFWYRQDPGLGLRLIYFSYDVKMKEKGDIPEGYSVSREKKERFSLILESASTNQTSMYLCASSPRGQGTDTQYFGPGTRLTVL.

The chain couples TRBV7-2 to TRBJ2-2; 8 bases fit TRBD1. The junction had 3 bases not matched to a gene; V was cut back by 5 bases and J by 1 base. The CDR3 contains 15 residues. CDR1 and CDR2 (germline): SGHTA, FQGNSA. In nucleotides, the CDR3 is TGTGCCAGCAGCCCGGGGACAGGGAACACCGGGGAGCTGTTTTTT. Translation gives CASSPGTGNTGELFF.

V usage is TRBV19 and J usage is TRBJ1-2; no firm D call. From germline, CDR1 is LNHDA and CDR2 SQIVND (reference sequence). V lost 7 bases and J lost 0, with 15 bases in between. The CDR3 is 15 residues long. DNA of the CDR3: TGTGCCAGTACGGCCGGAATCCGGGCTAACTATGGCTACACCTTC. Residues: CASTAGIRANYGYTF.

In DNA form, the CDR3 reads TGTGCCAGCAGCCCTCGGACAGGGGCATACTATGGCTACACCTTC. It translates to CASSPRTGAYYGYTF. The rearrangement joins TRBV27 to TRBJ1-2; 9 positions agree with TRBD1. V trimming: 6 bases; J trimming: 3 bases; junction bases outside the gene matches: 8. Germline-derived CDR1 and CDR2 are MNHEY and SMNVEV (reference sequence). The CDR3 consists of 15 residues.

The rearrangement uses TRBV29-1 and TRBJ2-7, with D possibly matching TRBD2 (6 bases). V lost 1 base and J lost 7, with 20 bases in between. The CDR3 totals 15 residues. Germline V gene sequence: CDR1 SQVTM, CDR2 ANQGSEA. The CDR3 region has the DNA TGCAGCGTTGAAGCCCGGGACTCACGAAGAGGGGAGCAGTACTTC. Protein product: CSVEARDSRRGEQYF.

Only a few counts were recorded for this clone. Compared with germline, one end of the junction differs, possibly owing to a read error. The gene calls are TRBV5-1 and TRBJ1-2, with 7 positions matching TRBD1. The CDR3 covers 10 residues. Looked up from germline, CDR1 is SGHRS and CDR2 is YFSETQ. The CDR3 protein is CASSFETGHF. The CDR3, as DNA: TGCGCCAGCAGCTTTGAGACAGGGCACTTC.

This chain uses TRBV5-4 with TRBJ2-1; TRBD2 agrees at 8 bases. V shed 4 bases, J shed 5 bases, and the junction held 11 bases outside the gene matches. The length of the CDR3 is 16 residues. Looked up from germline, CDR1 is SGHNT and CDR2 is YYREEE (reference sequence). The CDR3 sequence is CASSLLASGLNNEQFF. The CDR3 region has the DNA TGTGCCAGCAGCCTCCTTGCTAGCGGGTTGAACAATGAGCAGTTCTTC.

As for this clone: Other DNA sequences from this sample encode an identical CDR3 as well. This chain connects TRBV7-3 to TRBJ2-2; 8 bases map to TRBD1. V was clipped by 6 bases and J by 5 bases; unmatched bases: 8. Germline CDR1 and CDR2: SGHTA and FQGTGA. The CDR3 runs to 15 residues. This chain's CDR3 is CASRSGTGRTGELFF. The CDR3 DNA reads TGTGCCAGCAGATCCGGGACAGGAAGGACCGGGGAGCTGTTTTTT.

This clone was found a few times. V is TRBV7-9 and J is TRBJ1-2; a possible D gene is TRBD1 (6 bases). The CDR3 runs to 12 residues. CDR1 and CDR2 from the germline V gene are SEHNR and FQNEAQ (reference sequence). V gave up 6 bases and J gave up 8 bases, with 13 bases separating them. CDR3 in amino acids: CASRLGGEGYTF. DNA of the CDR3: TGTGCCAGCAGGCTAGGGGGGGAAGGCTACACCTTC.

The chain employs TRBV6-6 and TRBJ1-3; D is possibly TRBD1 (5 bases). The germline gives CDR1 MNHNY, CDR2 SVGAGI (reference sequence). V was cut by 2 bases and J by 4 bases, with 9 bases left in between. CDR3 length: 14 residues. This chain's CDR3 is CASSYGGGGNTIYF. CDR3 DNA: TGTGCCAGCAGTTACGGTGGGGGGGGAAACACCATATATTTT.

This clone was seen a single time. The chain joins TRBV2 to TRBJ2-2, with TRBD2 matching 8 bases. V was clipped by 3 bases and J by 0 bases; unmatched bases: 0. The CDR3 loop spans 15 amino acids. In germline, CDR1 is SNHLY, CDR2 FYNNEI. The CDR3, as DNA: TGTGCCAGCAGTGAGACTAGCGCGAACACCGGGGAGCTGTTTTTT. It encodes CASSETSANTGELFF.

CDR3 nucleotides: TGCGCCAGCAGCGCCGGACAGGGGAACCGCCGTTCTCCCGGGGCCAACGTCCTGACTTTC. Protein product: CASSAGQGNRRSPGANVLTF. The rearrangement uses TRBV5-1 and TRBJ2-6; 9 nucleotides agree with TRBD1. CDR1 is SGHRS, CDR2 YFSETQ, per germline. Trimming removed 4 bases from V and 4 bases from J; junction bases left unmatched: 18. The CDR3 extends over 20 amino acids.

The chain combines TRBV27 with TRBJ1-2; TRBD1 matches 7 bases. V trimming: 3 bases; J trimming: 8 bases; junction bases outside the gene matches: 18. There are 17 residues in the CDR3. CDR1 MNHEY and CDR2 SMNVEV come from the germline V gene (reference sequence). The CDR3 reads CASSFDPNLKGAGGYTF. The CDR3 nucleotides are TGTGCCAGCAGTTTCGACCCTAACCTTAAGGGGGCGGGAGGCTACACCTTC.

CDR3 in amino acids: CASSIRRGQGYAEAFF. In DNA, the CDR3 is TGTGCCAGTAGTATCCGCCGTGGCCAGGGATACGCTGAAGCTTTCTTT. V is TRBV19 and J is TRBJ1-1, with a possible D match to TRBD1 (5 bases). The CDR3 length is 16 residues. The germline V and J ends were trimmed by 3 bases and 6 bases, with 20 bases remaining between them. CDR1 and CDR2 (germline): LNHDA, SQIVND (reference sequence).

This clone was counted between two and nine times. V usage is TRBV4-1 and J usage is TRBJ1-4, with 9 bases aligning to TRBD1. The CDR3 is 15 residues long. Germline V gives CDR1 MGHRA, CDR2 YSYEKL. V lost 1 base, J lost 8 bases, and 5 bases stayed unmatched. CDR3: CASSQADRGGEKLFF. The CDR3, as DNA: TGCGCCAGCAGCCAAGCGGACAGGGGAGGGGAAAAACTGTTTTTT.

This clone was found once. J is TRBJ2-2 and V is TRBV9, with TRBD1 matching over 8 bases. CDR1 SGDLS and CDR2 YYNGEE come from the germline V gene. The CDR3 totals 16 residues. The trim removed 4 bases at V and 4 bases at J, leaving 9 bases unmatched. CDR3: CASSPRTGLGTGELFF. The CDR3 DNA reads as TGTGCCAGCAGCCCCCGGACAGGGCTTGGCACCGGGGAGCTGTTTTTT.

This chain connects TRBV30 to TRBJ1-5; D remains unclear. The V gene lost 1 base and the J gene lost 3 bases, with 7 bases spanning the gap. The CDR3 extends over 13 amino acids. CDR1 GTSNPN and CDR2 SVGIG come from the germline V gene (reference sequence). DNA for the CDR3: TGTGCCTGGAGTGACAGTCCCAATCAGCCCCAGCATTTT. This translates into CAWSDSPNQPQHF. Drawing the rest from reference TRBV30 and TRBJ1-5, the complete variable domain is SQTIHQWPATLVQPVGSPLSLECTVEGTSNPNLYWYRQAAGRGLQLLFYSVGIGQISSEVPQNLSASRPQDRQFILSSKKLLLSDSGFYLCAWSDSPNQPQHFGDGTRLSIL.

The rearrangement links TRBV29-1 to TRBJ1-6; TRBD1 matches at 8 bases. V was pared by 6 bases and J by 7 bases, with 2 bases of the junction left unmatched. The length of the CDR3 is 12 residues. The germline CDR1 and CDR2 sequences are SQVTM and ANQGSEA. CDR3 nucleotide sequence: TGCAGCGTAGGACAGGGCAATTCACCCCTCCACTTT. Its protein is CSVGQGNSPLHF. The full variable domain, rest sourced from reference TRBV29-1 and TRBJ1-6, is SAVISQKPSRDICQRGTSLTIQCQVDSQVTMMFWYRQQPGQSLTLIATANQGSEATYESGFVIDKFPISRPNLTFSTLTVSNMSPEDSSIYLCSVGQGNSPLHFGNGTRLTVT.

This chain joins TRBV6-7 and TRBJ2-1; 13 bases match TRBD2. TRBV6-7 is noted as an ORF with a role that remains uncertain. The V gene end was trimmed by 8 bases and the J gene end by 3 bases; junction bases not matched to a gene: 10. The CDR3 has 17 amino acids. For the CDR3, the DNA is TGTGCCAGCCTGGGACTAGCGGGACCCACAAGCTACAATGAGCAGTTCTTC. Residues: CASLGLAGPTSYNEQFF.

V is TRBV15 and J is TRBJ1-1; weak D call: TRBD1 (6 bases). CDR3 length equals 12 residues. Germline V gives CDR1 LNHNV, CDR2 YYDKDF (reference sequence). Trimming took off 4 bases at V and 7 bases at J, with 10 bases between the two ends. CDR3 in DNA: TGTGCCACCAGCAACAGGGTTGGTGAAGCTTTCTTT. The encoded protein is CATSNRVGEAFF.

This clone was observed a few times. V usage is TRBV28 and J usage is TRBJ1-2, with 8 positions matching TRBD1. Germline CDR1 and CDR2: MDHEN and SYDVKM. The CDR3 is 16 amino acids. V trimming: 1 base; J trimming: 3 bases; junction bases outside the gene matches: 7. In DNA, the CDR3 is TGTGCCAGCAGTTTATCGATCGGGACAGGTGACTATGGCTACACCTTC. It is translated as CASSLSIGTGDYGYTF.

This chain uses TRBV27 with TRBJ2-7, with D possibly TRBD2 on 6 matching bases. This CDR3 has 16 amino acids. The germline V and J ends were trimmed by 2 bases and 6 bases, with 20 bases remaining between them. CDR1 is MNHEY, CDR2 SMNVEV, per germline (reference sequence). The CDR3 is CASSLERVFPYPEQYF. CDR3 sequence (DNA): TGTGCCAGCAGTTTAGAGCGGGTATTCCCCTATCCCGAGCAGTACTTC.

The chain recombines TRBV27 with TRBJ2-7; 7 nucleotides align to TRBD2. Germline V gives CDR1 MNHEY, CDR2 SMNVEV (reference sequence). V dropped 6 bases and J dropped 3; count of bases not matched to a gene: 11. This CDR3 region has 15 residues. CDR3 amino acids: CASRLGAGDHYEQYF. The CDR3 DNA sequence: TGTGCCAGCAGGCTCGGGGCGGGAGATCACTACGAGCAGTACTTC.

The sample holds a few counts of this clone. The J gene is TRBJ2-7, the V gene TRBV6-6; 9 positions match TRBD2. CDR3 size: 15 residues. J lost 3 bases, V lost 2 bases, and 5 bases had no gene match. Germline V gene data show CDR1 as MNHNY and CDR2 as SVGAGI (reference sequence). CDR3: CASSYGLAQSYEQYF. The DNA for the CDR3 is TGTGCCAGCAGTTACGGACTAGCGCAGAGCTACGAGCAGTACTTC.

The V and J genes are TRBV11-2 and TRBJ1-1; D uncertain. This CDR3 has 13 residues. V shed 3 bases and J shed 4 bases, with 9 bases lying between them. CDR1 SGHAT and CDR2 FQNNGV come from the germline V gene. In nucleotides, the CDR3 is TGTGCCAGCAGCTTTACCACAGCCACTGAAGCTTTCTTT. It codes for CASSFTTATEAFF. Full variable domain (missing parts from reference TRBV11-2 and TRBJ1-1): EAGVAQSPRYKIIEKRQSVAFWCNPISGHATLYWYQQILGQGPKLLIQFQNNGVVDDSQLPKDRFSAERLKGVDSTLKIQPAKLEDSAVYLCASSFTTATEAFFGQGTRLTVV.